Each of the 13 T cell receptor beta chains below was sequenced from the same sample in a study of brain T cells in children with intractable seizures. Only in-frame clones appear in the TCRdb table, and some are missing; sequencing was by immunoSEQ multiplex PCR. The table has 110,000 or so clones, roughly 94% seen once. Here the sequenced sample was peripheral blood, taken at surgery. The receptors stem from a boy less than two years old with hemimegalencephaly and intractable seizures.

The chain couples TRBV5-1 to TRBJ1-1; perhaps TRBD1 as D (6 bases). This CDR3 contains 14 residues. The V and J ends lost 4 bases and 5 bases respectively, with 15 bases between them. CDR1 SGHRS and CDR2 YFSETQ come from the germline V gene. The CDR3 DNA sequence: TGCGCCAGCAGCCCAGGGGCGTCCCAGACTGAAGCTTTCTTT. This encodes CASSPGASQTEAFF.

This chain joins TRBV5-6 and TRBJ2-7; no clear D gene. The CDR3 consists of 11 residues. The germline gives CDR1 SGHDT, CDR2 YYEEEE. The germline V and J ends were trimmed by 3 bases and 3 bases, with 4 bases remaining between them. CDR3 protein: CASSSIYEQYF. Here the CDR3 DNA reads TGTGCCAGCAGCTCAATCTACGAGCAGTACTTC.

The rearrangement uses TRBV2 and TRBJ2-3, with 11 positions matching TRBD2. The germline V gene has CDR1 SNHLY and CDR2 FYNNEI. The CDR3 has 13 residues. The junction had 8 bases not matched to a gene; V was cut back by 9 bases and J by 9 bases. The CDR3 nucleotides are TGTGCCAGGGGGACCCTAGCGGGAGGAACGCAGTATTTT. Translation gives CARGTLAGGTQYF.

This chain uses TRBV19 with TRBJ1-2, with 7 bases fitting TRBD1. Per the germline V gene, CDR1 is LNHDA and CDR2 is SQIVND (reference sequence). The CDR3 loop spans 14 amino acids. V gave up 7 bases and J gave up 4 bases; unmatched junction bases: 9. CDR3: CASNRDRASYGYTF. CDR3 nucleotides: TGTGCCAGTAATCGGGACAGAGCTTCCTATGGCTACACCTTC.

The CDR3 DNA follows: TGTGCAAGTCGCTCCCTGTTAGGACTCTCTGGCACAGATACGCAGTATTTT. It codes for CASRSLLGLSGTDTQYF. V gene TRBV12-2 combines with J gene TRBJ2-3; TRBD2 is the table's D call, not checked against the DNA. TRBV12-2 is given as a pseudogene. The CDR3 length is 17 residues.

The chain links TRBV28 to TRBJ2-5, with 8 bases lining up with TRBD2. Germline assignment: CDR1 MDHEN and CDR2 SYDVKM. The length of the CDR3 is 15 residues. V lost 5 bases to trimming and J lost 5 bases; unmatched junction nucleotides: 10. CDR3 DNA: TGTGCCAGCAGTATTCCACTAGAGCGGGGGGAGACCCAGTACTTC. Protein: CASSIPLERGETQYF.

The CDR3 DNA sequence: TGTGCCAGCAGGGTGGACTCCTACAATGAGCAGTTCTTC. The encoded protein is CASRVDSYNEQFF. The chain combines TRBV28 with TRBJ2-1; D is ambiguous. Germline assignment: CDR1 MDHEN and CDR2 SYDVKM. The CDR3 extends over 13 amino acids. V lost 6 bases and J 0 bases, leaving 6 bases between the germline ends.

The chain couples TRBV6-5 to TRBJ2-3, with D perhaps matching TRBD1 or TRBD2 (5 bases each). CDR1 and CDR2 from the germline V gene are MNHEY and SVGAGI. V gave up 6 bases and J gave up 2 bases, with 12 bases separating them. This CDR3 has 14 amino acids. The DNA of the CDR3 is TGTGCCAGCAGCCGCTGGGACGTCACAGATACGCAGTATTTT. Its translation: CASSRWDVTDTQYF.

CDR3 amino acids: CAWNRATGGAFF. The CDR3 coding sequence is TGTGCCTGGAATCGGGCCACCGGGGGAGCTTTCTTT. This rearrangement joins TRBV30 to TRBJ1-1, with a tentative D call TRBD1 (5 bases). CDR3 length: 12 amino acids. Trimming removed 4 bases from V and 10 bases from J, with 16 bases in between. Germline V gene lookup returns CDR1 GTSNPN and CDR2 SVGIG (reference sequence).

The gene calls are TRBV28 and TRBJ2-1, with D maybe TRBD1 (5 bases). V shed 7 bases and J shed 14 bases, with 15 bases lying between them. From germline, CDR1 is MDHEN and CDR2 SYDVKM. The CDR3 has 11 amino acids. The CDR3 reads CASKDIIGEFF. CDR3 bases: TGTGCCAGCAAGGACATTATAGGGGAGTTCTTC.

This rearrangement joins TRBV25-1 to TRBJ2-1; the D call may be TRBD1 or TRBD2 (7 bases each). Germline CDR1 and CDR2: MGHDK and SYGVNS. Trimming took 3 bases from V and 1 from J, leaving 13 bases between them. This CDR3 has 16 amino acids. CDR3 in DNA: TGTGCCAGCAGTGACCCAGGGGGGGGTTCCTACAATGAGCAGTTCTTC. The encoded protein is CASSDPGGGSYNEQFF.

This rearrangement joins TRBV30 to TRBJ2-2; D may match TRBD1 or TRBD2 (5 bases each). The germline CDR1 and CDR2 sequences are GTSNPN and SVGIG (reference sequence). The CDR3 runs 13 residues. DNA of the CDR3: TGTGCACTGGGACCGTGGGAATCCGGGGAGCTGTTTTTT. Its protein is CALGPWESGELFF.

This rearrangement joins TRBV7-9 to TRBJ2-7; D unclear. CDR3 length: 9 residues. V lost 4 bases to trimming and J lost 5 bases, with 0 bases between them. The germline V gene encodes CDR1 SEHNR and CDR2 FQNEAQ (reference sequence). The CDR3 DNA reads TGTGCCAGCAGCTACGAGCAGTACTTC. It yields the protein CASSYEQYF.